Below, 25 T cell receptor beta chains from the same sample are listed, as sequenced in a study of blood T cell repertoires in COVID-19. Sequenced by immunoSEQ multiplex PCR; TCRdb stores in-frame clones only, minus some. The sample contains approximately 40,000 clones, nearly 90% of which appear only once. Sequencing was performed on peripheral blood. These receptors originate from a man between 60 and 75 years old with COVID-19, enrolled during active disease.

The chain has TRBV18 and TRBJ2-1; D is perhaps TRBD2 (6 bases). CDR3 size: 14 residues. V was trimmed by 3 bases and J by 8 bases, leaving 14 bases between them. Looked up from germline, CDR1 is KGHSH and CDR2 is LQKENI. As DNA, the CDR3 is TGTGCCAGCTCACCCCGGGAGTCGGTCGATGAGCAGTTCTTC. Protein sequence: CASSPRESVDEQFF.

The J gene is TRBJ1-5, the V gene TRBV28; D perhaps matches TRBD1 (5 bases). The V gene lost 6 bases and the J gene lost 5 bases, with 17 bases spanning the gap. Germline CDR1 and CDR2: MDHEN and SYDVKM. This CDR3 has 15 amino acids. In nucleotides, the CDR3 is TGTGCCAGCAGCTCCCAATGGCAGACAGATCAGCCCCAGCATTTT. Its translation: CASSSQWQTDQPQHF.

This clone has more than one count but fewer than ten. This chain connects TRBV9 to TRBJ2-7; 8 nucleotides align to TRBD1. Germline CDR1 and CDR2: SGDLS and YYNGEE. V shed 3 bases and J 0 bases; nucleotides not matched to a gene: 11. The CDR3 contains 17 residues. CDR3 region: CASSERGTGTSSYEQYF. The CDR3, as DNA: TGTGCCAGCAGCGAGAGGGGGACAGGAACGAGCTCCTACGAGCAGTACTTC. Variable domain in full (rest from reference TRBV9 and TRBJ2-7): DSGVTQTPKHLITATGQRVTLRCSPRSGDLSVYWYQQSLDQGLQFLIQYYNGEERAKGNILERFSAQQFPDLHSELNLSSLELGDSALYFCASSERGTGTSSYEQYFGPGTRLTVT.

This chain links TRBV28 with TRBJ1-1; TRBD1 matches 8 bases. CDR3 length: 14 amino acids. Germline trimming cut 5 bases from V and 4 bases from J; bases unmatched to any gene: 6. Germline V gene lookup returns CDR1 MDHEN and CDR2 SYDVKM. In nucleotides, the CDR3 is TGTGCCAGCAGTCTAGTGACAGGGGTCACTGAAGCTTTCTTT. This gives the protein CASSLVTGVTEAFF.

The sample holds a few counts of this clone. The chain is built from TRBV14 and TRBJ2-7; 11 bases agree with TRBD1. The CDR3 has 17 amino acids. After removal of 3 bases from V and 0 bases from J, the junction contained 7 bases not matched to a gene. Germline CDR1 SGHDN, CDR2 FVKESK. The chain's CDR3 is CASSHPGTGGFSYEQYF. For the CDR3, the DNA is TGTGCCAGCAGCCACCCCGGGACAGGGGGGTTCTCCTACGAGCAGTACTTC. Drawing the rest from reference TRBV14 and TRBJ2-7, the complete variable domain is EAGVTQFPSHSVIEKGQTVTLRCDPISGHDNLYWYRRVMGKEIKFLLHFVKESKQDESGMPNNRFLAERTGGTYSTLKVQPAELEDSGVYFCASSHPGTGGFSYEQYFGPGTRLTVT.

The V call is TRBV19, the J call TRBJ2-1; 9 nucleotides agree with TRBD1. Germline CDR1 and CDR2: LNHDA and SQIVND (reference sequence). This CDR3 has 15 amino acids. With 5 bases clipped from V and 6 bases from J, the junction kept 8 bases outside the gene matches. CDR3 nucleotide sequence: TGTGCCAGTAGTCACAGGGGGCCACCATCCAATGAGCAGTTCTTC. This codes for CASSHRGPPSNEQFF.

The rearrangement links TRBV28 to TRBJ2-5; 7 bases line up with TRBD2. V was pared by 7 bases and J by 2 bases, with 10 bases of the junction left unmatched. The germline gives CDR1 MDHEN, CDR2 SYDVKM. This CDR3 contains 15 residues. DNA of the CDR3: TGTGCCAGCAACCGTGGCGGGAGTGGGCAAGAGACCCAGTACTTC. It yields the protein CASNRGGSGQETQYF.

The V gene is TRBV7-9, the J gene TRBJ1-2; TRBD1 might be the D (5 bases). Germline V gene lookup returns CDR1 SEHNR and CDR2 FQNEAQ (reference sequence). The CDR3 covers 15 residues. Trimming shortened V by 5 bases and J by 4 bases, and 17 bases separated the two germline ends. CDR3 in amino acids: CASSPSGGVSYGYTF. As DNA, the CDR3 is TGTGCCAGCAGCCCGTCGGGGGGAGTTAGCTATGGCTACACCTTC. The full variable domain, its missing parts supplied by reference TRBV7-9 and TRBJ1-2, is DTGVSQNPRHKITKRGQNVTFRCDPISEHNRLYWYRQTLGQGPEFLTYFQNEAQLEKSRLLSDRFSAERPKGSFSTLEIQRTEQGDSAMYLCASSPSGGVSYGYTFGSGTRLTVV.

This sequence joins TRBV5-1 and TRBJ1-4, with 8 nucleotides matching TRBD1. The CDR3 loop spans 15 amino acids. In germline, CDR1 is SGHRS, CDR2 YFSETQ. V shed 3 bases, J shed 8 bases, and the junction held 9 bases outside the gene matches. The CDR3 nucleotides are TGCGCCAGCAGCTCGCGGACAGGGTGGCAGGAAAAACTGTTTTTT. Amino acids: CASSSRTGWQEKLFF.

The chain recombines TRBV7-9 with TRBJ1-4; 7 bases match TRBD1. Germline-derived CDR1 and CDR2 are SEHNR and FQNEAQ (reference sequence). This CDR3 spans 13 amino acids. The V and J ends lost 4 bases and 8 bases, in that order; junction bases with no gene match: 4. The CDR3 reads CASSYGTDEKLFF. The CDR3 DNA follows: TGTGCCAGCAGCTACGGGACAGACGAAAAACTGTTTTTT.

This clone was observed once. The CDR3 nucleotides are TGTGCCAGCTCCTACGGCTACGAGCAGTACTTC. Protein product: CASSYGYEQYF. This sequence joins TRBV11-2 and TRBJ2-7; D not resolved. The CDR3 extends over 11 amino acids. V lost 8 bases and J lost 3, with 8 bases in between. Germline lookup yields CDR1 SGHAT and CDR2 FQNNGV.

J is TRBJ1-2 and V is TRBV6-5; D not resolved. Germline CDR1 MNHEY, CDR2 SVGAGI. V was trimmed by 8 bases and J by 0 bases, leaving 7 bases between them. The CDR3 covers 12 residues. The CDR3 is CASYSTNYGYTF. CDR3 DNA: TGTGCCAGCTATAGCACTAACTATGGCTACACCTTC.

V is TRBV29-1 and J is TRBJ1-4; the D is unclear. V lost 6 bases and J lost 0, with 2 bases in between. CDR3 length: 11 residues. The germline V gene has CDR1 SQVTM and CDR2 ANQGSEA. CDR3 loop: CSVATNEKLFF. The CDR3 region has the DNA TGCAGCGTCGCAACTAATGAAAAACTGTTTTTT.

This clone was counted between two and nine times. V and J are TRBV7-3 and TRBJ2-3, with D perhaps TRBD2 (5 bases). The germline CDR1 and CDR2 sequences are SGHTA and FQGTGA. CDR3 length: 13 amino acids. V was shortened by 3 bases and J by 5 bases, with 9 bases between the two germline ends. This chain's CDR3 is CASSFLALDTQYF. CDR3 nucleotide sequence: TGTGCCAGCAGCTTTCTAGCCTTAGATACGCAGTATTTT.

CDR3 in amino acids: CASREELRSPLHF. CDR3 DNA: TGTGCCAGCAGGGAGGAGTTAAGATCACCCCTCCACTTT. The rearrangement uses TRBV28 and TRBJ1-6; D gene ambiguous. Germline V CDR1 and CDR2: MDHEN, SYDVKM. CDR3 size: 13 residues. Trimming took 6 bases from V and 10 from J, leaving 13 bases between them.

The chain has TRBV23-1 and TRBJ1-1, with 9 nucleotides matching TRBD1. TRBV23-1 is flagged as an ORF with uncertain function. The CDR3 totals 16 residues. Trimming cost V 1 base and J 5 bases; bases outside gene matches: 8. CDR3 in amino acids: CASSQFPGQGTTEAFF. As DNA, the CDR3 is TGCGCCAGCAGTCAATTTCCCGGACAGGGGACGACTGAAGCTTTCTTT.

This clone has a handful of counts. The rearrangement joins TRBV19 to TRBJ1-2; D is possibly TRBD1 (5 bases). CDR1 and CDR2 from the germline V gene are LNHDA and SQIVND (reference sequence). Trimming took off 7 bases at V and 4 bases at J, with 16 bases between the two ends. The CDR3 spans 14 residues. CDR3: CASTSPQGLYGYTF. CDR3 coding DNA: TGTGCCAGTACTTCACCCCAGGGTCTCTATGGCTACACCTTC.

The rearrangement links TRBV3-1 (or the pseudogene TRBV3-2) to TRBJ1-1; TRBD1 aligns across 8 bases. The length of the CDR3 is 14 residues. CDR1 LGHDT and CDR2 YNNKEL come from the germline V gene (reference sequence). J gave up 4 bases and V 10 bases, and 11 bases lay outside the gene matches. Here the CDR3 reads CATIPTGGGTEAFF. CDR3 coding DNA: TGTGCCACAATACCTACAGGGGGAGGCACTGAAGCTTTCTTT.

The chain carries TRBV5-5 and TRBJ2-7; a weak D match, TRBD1 (5 bases). Per germline, CDR1 SGHKS and CDR2 YYEKEE (reference sequence). The length of the CDR3 is 14 residues. Trimming took 4 bases from V and 5 from J, leaving 16 bases between them. The CDR3 region has the DNA TGTGCCAGCAGCACCATTGAAGGGGTTGACGAGCAGTACTTC. Protein: CASSTIEGVDEQYF. Looking up the rest from reference TRBV5-5 and TRBJ2-7 gives the full variable domain: DAGVTQSPTHLIKTRGQQVTLRCSPISGHKSVSWYQQVLGQGPQFIFQYYEKEERGRGNFPDRFSARQFPNYSSELNVNALLLGDSALYLCASSTIEGVDEQYFGPGTRLTVT.

This clone was seen only a few times. The rearrangement uses TRBV6-2 or TRBV6-3 and TRBJ1-5; 7 bases agree with TRBD1. CDR1 is MNHEY, CDR2 SVGEGT, per germline. The CDR3 sequence is 14 residues long. The V gene end was trimmed by 4 bases and the J gene end by 9 bases; junction bases not matched to a gene: 9. Here the CDR3 reads CASSFTTGRWPQHF. The CDR3 DNA follows: TGTGCCAGCAGTTTCACGACAGGGCGATGGCCCCAGCATTTT.

V usage is TRBV5-1 and J usage is TRBJ1-1; D is undetermined. CDR1 is SGHRS, CDR2 YFSETQ, per germline. V was cut by 3 bases and J by 2 bases, with 17 bases left in between. The CDR3 contains 16 residues. In nucleotides, the CDR3 is TGCGCCAGCAGCTCCCTTTCTTGGGCAGACAACACTGAAGCTTTCTTT. Its protein product is CASSSLSWADNTEAFF. Full variable domain (rest looked up from reference TRBV5-1 and TRBJ1-1): KAGVTQTPRYLIKTRGQQVTLSCSPISGHRSVSWYQQTPGQGLQFLFEYFSETQRNKGNFPGRFSGRQFSNSRSEMNVSTLELGDSALYLCASSSLSWADNTEAFFGQGTRLTVV.

The rearrangement uses TRBV5-1 and TRBJ2-7; TRBD1 aligns across 8 bases. The trim removed 0 bases at V and 3 bases at J, leaving 11 bases unmatched. The CDR3 has 17 amino acids. The germline V gene encodes CDR1 SGHRS and CDR2 YFSETQ. The CDR3 sequence is CASSLAIIGTGDYEQYF. CDR3 nucleotide sequence: TGCGCCAGCAGCTTGGCAATTATAGGGACAGGCGACTACGAGCAGTACTTC.

CDR3 region: CASSQNRANEKLFF. For the CDR3, the DNA is TGTGCCAGCAGCCAGAACAGGGCTAATGAAAAACTGTTTTTT. The chain couples TRBV3-1 (or the pseudogene TRBV3-2) to TRBJ1-4; tentatively, D is TRBD1 (6 bases). V was shortened by 3 bases and J by 3 bases, with 8 bases between the two germline ends. CDR3 length: 14 residues. Per the germline V gene, CDR1 is LGHDT and CDR2 is YNNKEL (reference sequence).

The V call is TRBV19, the J call TRBJ1-2; 9 nucleotides agree with TRBD1. The germline gives CDR1 LNHDA, CDR2 SQIVND (reference sequence). The CDR3 contains 17 residues. V lost 10 bases to trimming and J lost 3 bases; unmatched junction nucleotides: 18. CDR3: CATKRGTPGQGDYGYTF. In nucleotides, the CDR3 is TGTGCCACTAAAAGAGGGACCCCGGGACAGGGCGACTATGGCTACACCTTC.

Written as DNA, the CDR3 is TGCGCCAGCAGTCAAGGCGGATGCGGAGTTTGGGACGAGCAGTACTTC. Translation: CASSQGGCGVWDEQYF. This chain links TRBV23-1 with TRBJ2-7; D is unresolved. TRBV23-1 falls under the ORF class, with uncertain function. V gave up 2 bases and J gave up 5 bases, with 19 bases separating them. The CDR3 spans 16 residues.